One and the same sample provided the 26 T cell receptor beta chains below, sequenced in a study of T cells in Graves' hyperthyroidism and ophthalmopathy. RNA transcripts were the template for amplifying TCR beta CDR3 regions. The study used the HTBI primer set for a first-round RT-PCR of the TCR CDR3. TCRdb analysed the multiplex PCR reads with MiXCR anew, one entry per CDR3 protein. Among fewer than 900,000 distinct CDR3 sequences listed, around 15% were seen once. The sequenced material came from blood. The source is a man between 18 and 35 years old with Graves' hyperthyroidism.

This clonotype was found a few times. The rearrangement uses TRBV6-5 and TRBJ1-1; D is possibly TRBD1 (5 bases). CDR1 MNHEY and CDR2 SVGAGI come from the germline V gene. V lost 1 base to trimming and J lost 1 base, with 10 bases between them. This CDR3 is 15 amino acids long. CDR3 nucleotides: TGTGCCAGCAGTTACTACGGGGGGTCGAACACTGAAGCTTTCTTT. Translating gives CASSYYGGSNTEAFF.

This clonotype is a singleton in its sample. The V gene is TRBV7-7, the J gene TRBJ2-5; D perhaps matches TRBD2 (5 bases). The CDR3 length is 15 residues. Germline CDR1 SSHAT, CDR2 FNYEAQ (reference sequence). Trimming shortened V by 2 bases and J by 1 base, and 11 bases separated the two germline ends. CDR3 region: CASSLSGNFQETQYF. The DNA for the CDR3 is TGTGCCAGCAGCTTATCGGGGAACTTCCAAGAGACCCAGTACTTC.

The chain is built from TRBV7-2 and TRBJ2-6, with a weak D call TRBD1 (6 bases). CDR1 is SGHTA, CDR2 FQGNSA, per germline. CDR3 length equals 18 residues. V lost 5 bases and J lost 1, with 18 bases in between. Written as DNA, the CDR3 is TGTGCCAGCAGCCCTTTCGGACAGAAGCTTTCTGGGGCCAACGTCCTGACTTTC. It yields the protein CASSPFGQKLSGANVLTF.

V usage is TRBV20-1 and J usage is TRBJ2-7; tentatively, D is TRBD2 (5 bases). The germline CDR1 and CDR2 sequences are DFQATT and SNEGSKA (reference sequence). V was shortened by 4 bases and J by 3 bases, with 13 bases between the two germline ends. The CDR3 sequence is 13 residues long. The CDR3 loop is CSAIRVGSYEQYF. The CDR3 DNA follows: TGCAGTGCTATCCGAGTGGGGAGCTACGAGCAGTACTTC.

Worth noting for this clonotype: The missing conserved phenylalanine or tryptophan at the end of this CDR3 makes a read error likely. The chain has TRBV3-1 and TRBJ2-7; D tentatively reads TRBD1 or TRBD2 (5 bases each). This CDR3 is built from 15 residues. Germline loops: CDR1 LGHDT, CDR2 YNNKEL (reference sequence). V was shortened by 6 bases and J by 2 bases, with 17 bases between the two germline ends. In nucleotides, the CDR3 is TGTGCCAGCAGTACCGGGACCCGTGTTCCCTACGAGCAGTACTCC. Residues: CASSTGTRVPYEQYS.

The CDR3 DNA reads as TGTGCCAGCAGCTCCGGGACAGTCCATTATTTCACCTTC. Protein sequence: CASSSGTVHYFTF. The genes are TRBV12-3 or TRBV12-4 and TRBJ1-2; 7 nucleotides match TRBD1. Losses at the gene ends were 6 bases for V and 13 bases for J; bases not matched to a gene: 14. CDR3 size: 13 residues.

This clonotype was observed a single time. The CDR3 nucleotides read TGCGCCAGCAGCTCCAAAGGGACAGGGACGCCAGATACGCAGTATTTT. This encodes CASSSKGTGTPDTQYF. The chain couples TRBV4-1 to TRBJ2-3; 9 bases are shared with TRBD1. The junction had 10 bases not matched to a gene; V was cut back by 5 bases and J by 4 bases. CDR1 is MGHRA, CDR2 YSYEKL, per germline. This CDR3 has 16 amino acids.

V and J are TRBV19 and TRBJ1-2, with 7 positions matching TRBD1. Germline assignment: CDR1 LNHDA and CDR2 SQIVND (reference sequence). The V segment lost 3 bases and the J segment 6 bases; nucleotides outside the gene matches: 10. The length of the CDR3 is 15 residues. DNA for the CDR3: TGTGCCAGTAGTATTTGGGAAGGGGGCTTTAATGGCTACACCTTC. The encoded protein is CASSIWEGGFNGYTF.

V is TRBV28 and J is TRBJ2-7, with TRBD1 as a possible D gene (6 bases). CDR3 size: 13 residues. The germline V gene has CDR1 MDHEN and CDR2 SYDVKM. Trimming stripped 9 bases from V and 0 bases from J, with 12 bases between. DNA of the CDR3: TGTGCCAGGTGTCGGGACATCTCCTACGAGCAGTACTTC. Encoded protein: CARCRDISYEQYF.

J is TRBJ2-4 and V is TRBV9, with D uncertain. Germline CDR1 is SGDLS and CDR2 is YYNGEE. The CDR3 totals 14 residues. Trimming removed 2 bases from V and 4 bases from J, with 10 bases in between. CDR3 sequence (DNA): TGTGCCAGCAGCGTCGGGTCGTGGAAAAACATTCAGTACTTC. Translating gives CASSVGSWKNIQYF. The variable domain in full, completed from reference TRBV9 and TRBJ2-4, reads DSGVTQTPKHLITATGQRVTLRCSPRSGDLSVYWYQQSLDQGLQFLIQYYNGEERAKGNILERFSAQQFPDLHSELNLSSLELGDSALYFCASSVGSWKNIQYFGAGTRLSVL.

V is TRBV12-5 and J is TRBJ2-7; 8 nucleotides align to TRBD2. The trim removed 7 bases at V and 2 bases at J, leaving 13 bases unmatched. The germline CDR1 and CDR2 sequences are LGHNT and FRNRAP. The CDR3 is made up of 16 amino acids. For the CDR3, the DNA is TGTGCTAGTGCGGGGGGGGGGCCGCTAACCGCCTACGAGCAGTACTTC. Translation gives CASAGGGPLTAYEQYF.

This chain links TRBV7-2 with TRBJ2-2, with D unclear. V lost 1 base, J lost 8 bases, and 8 bases lay in between. There are 13 residues in the CDR3. Germline CDR1 is SGHTA and CDR2 is FQGNSA. CDR3 amino acids: CASSLEVAGELFF. The DNA of the CDR3 is TGTGCCAGCAGCTTAGAGGTTGCAGGGGAGCTGTTTTTT.

This clonotype was recorded a few times. The chain has TRBV18 and TRBJ2-3; maybe TRBD1 (6 bases). The germline CDR1 and CDR2 sequences are KGHSH and LQKENI. This CDR3 region has 14 residues. Trimming stripped 6 bases from V and 5 bases from J, with 15 bases between. CDR3 in DNA: TGTGCCAGCTCTCCCGGACAGCCCCGAGATACGCAGTATTTT. It is translated as CASSPGQPRDTQYF. Supplemented by reference TRBV18 and TRBJ2-3, the full variable domain reads NAGVMQNPRHLVRRRGQEARLRCSPMKGHSHVYWYRQLPEEGLKFMVYLQKENIIDESGMPKERFSAEFPKEGPSILRIQQVVRGDSAAYFCASSPGQPRDTQYFGPGTRLTVL.

In this sample, this clonotype turned up many times. CDR3 sequence reads: CASSGSQGVTDTQYF. CDR3 sequence (DNA): TGTGCCAGCAGTGGAAGTCAGGGGGTTACAGATACGCAGTATTTT. The J gene is TRBJ2-3, the V gene TRBV2, with 7 bases lining up with TRBD1. The length of the CDR3 is 15 residues. With 4 bases clipped from V and 3 bases from J, the junction kept 7 bases outside the gene matches. The germline V gene encodes CDR1 SNHLY and CDR2 FYNNEI.

This clonotype was recorded a few times. The chain recombines TRBV7-3 with TRBJ1-4; 11 bases match TRBD1. Looked up from germline, CDR1 is SGHTA and CDR2 is FQGTGA. The CDR3 covers 15 residues. The ends lost 5 bases at V and 8 bases at J; junction bases unmatched: 7. DNA for the CDR3: TGTGCCAGCAGCCCGGGACAGGGGGTCGAGGAAAAACTGTTTTTT. Its translation is CASSPGQGVEEKLFF.

Ten or more counts support this clonotype. This chain links TRBV28 with TRBJ2-7; D ambiguous. Trimming shortened V by 4 bases and J by 2 bases, and 3 bases separated the two germline ends. The germline V gene has CDR1 MDHEN and CDR2 SYDVKM. The CDR3 covers 11 residues. CDR3 sequence: CASSYAYEQYF. The DNA of the CDR3 is TGTGCCAGCAGTTACGCCTACGAGCAGTACTTC.

This clonotype showed up just a few times. The chain recombines TRBV29-1 with TRBJ2-1; TRBD1 aligns across 9 bases. Germline values: CDR1 SQVTM, CDR2 ANQGSEA. V gave up 6 bases and J gave up 8 bases; unmatched junction bases: 8. This CDR3 has 13 amino acids. The CDR3 spells CSVAGTGTDEQFF. CDR3 bases: TGCAGCGTCGCCGGGACAGGGACCGATGAGCAGTTCTTC.

This clonotype was recorded a few times. This chain uses TRBV20-1 with TRBJ2-7; D uncertain. Trimming pared 6 bases from V and 6 bases from J, leaving 9 bases between. This CDR3 is built from 10 residues. Per germline, CDR1 DFQATT and CDR2 SNEGSKA (reference sequence). CDR3 coding DNA: TGCAGTGCCGTCAGAGGCGAGCAGTACTTC. This translates into CSAVRGEQYF.

The table lists this clonotype with many counts. V gene TRBV20-1 combines with J gene TRBJ2-1; D is uncertain. Trimming cost V 7 bases and J 2 bases, with 12 bases left between them. The CDR3 loop spans 13 amino acids. Germline CDR1 is DFQATT and CDR2 is SNEGSKA (reference sequence). CDR3 amino acids: CSGEEPPYNEQFF. The CDR3 DNA follows: TGCAGTGGTGAAGAACCTCCCTACAATGAGCAGTTCTTC.

There are many counts of this clonotype. V and J are TRBV28 and TRBJ1-4; 7 nucleotides match TRBD1. V lost 5 bases, J lost 4 bases, and 10 bases stayed unmatched. The CDR3 runs to 16 residues. CDR1 and CDR2 (germline): MDHEN, SYDVKM. The CDR3 sequence: CASSPAVGTDNEKLFF. The CDR3, as DNA: TGTGCCAGCAGTCCCGCCGTCGGGACAGATAATGAAAAACTGTTTTTT.

This clonotype showed up just a few times. V is TRBV20-1 and J is TRBJ2-5; 10 nucleotides line up with TRBD2. There are 13 residues in the CDR3. Per the germline V gene, CDR1 is DFQATT and CDR2 is SNEGSKA (reference sequence). Trimming removed 6 bases from V and 5 bases from J; junction bases left unmatched: 6. The CDR3 here is CSAVSGRGETQYF. CDR3 nucleotide sequence: TGCAGTGCCGTGAGCGGGAGGGGGGAGACCCAGTACTTC.

This clonotype has only a few counts. The J gene is TRBJ1-1, the V gene TRBV29-1, with a possible D match to TRBD1 (6 bases). Germline V gene sequence: CDR1 SQVTM, CDR2 ANQGSEA. Trimming stripped 7 bases from V and 1 base from J, with 13 bases between. The CDR3 runs 13 residues. CDR3 protein: CSAYGQPNTEAFF. CDR3 nucleotide sequence: TGCAGCGCATACGGACAGCCGAACACTGAAGCTTTCTTT.

The rearrangement joins TRBV10-1 to TRBJ2-5; D call uncertain. The CDR3 is 13 residues long. The germline gives CDR1 WNHNN, CDR2 SYGVQD (reference sequence). V gave up 3 bases and J gave up 1 base, with 6 bases separating them. The CDR3 bases are TGCGCCAGCAGTGACGGCACCCAAGAGACCCAGTACTTC. Translating gives CASSDGTQETQYF.

The rearrangement joins TRBV9 to TRBJ1-1, with D perhaps matching TRBD1 (6 bases). The CDR3 spans 16 residues. V gave up 3 bases and J gave up 5 bases, with 20 bases separating them. CDR1 is SGDLS and CDR2 is YYNGEE in the germline V gene. CDR3 sequence reads: CASSAGQNGPGTEAFF. The CDR3 region has the DNA TGTGCCAGCAGCGCCGGACAGAATGGGCCGGGGACTGAAGCTTTCTTT.

This clonotype has at least ten counts. The chain combines TRBV6-1 with TRBJ2-3, with unresolved D. The germline V and J ends were trimmed by 2 bases and 1 base, with 4 bases remaining between them. The CDR3 extends over 13 amino acids. Germline CDR1 MNHNS, CDR2 SASEGT. The CDR3 DNA is TGTGCCAGCAGTGAACCTGGCACAGATACGCAGTATTTT. Its translation: CASSEPGTDTQYF.

Notes on this clonotype: A much larger clone is a single base away; this may be a read error. The chain is built from TRBV28 and TRBJ2-7; D not resolved. The CDR3 covers 13 residues. With 5 bases removed from V and 5 bases from J, the gap between germline ends came to 13 bases. CDR1 and CDR2 from the germline V gene are MDHEN and SYDVKM. The CDR3 bases are TGTGCCAGCAGTACGACCTTTGGGAACGAGCAGTACTTC. Its translation: CASSTTFGNEQYF.